This T cell receptor beta chain was identified in a study of T cell repertoires in cytomegalovirus infection. Across the whole study: TCR beta signatures that were public indicated CMV infection and matching HLA type.

Whole-study findings and limits: Dominating the ex vivo response were TCR beta clonotypes that were CMV-specific and HLA-C-restricted. Carriers of CMV plus the relevant HLA were identified by cumulative public TCR beta family frequency.

TCRdb passed the reads through MiXCR, listing each CDR3 protein once. The sample includes more than 45,000 distinct CDR3 sequences, about 30% of them seen just once. The V and J ends lost 5 bases and 2 bases respectively, with 0 bases between them. CDR3 size: 11 residues. From germline, CDR1 is LGHNT and CDR2 FRNRAP. This clonotype occurred a few times. What it binds is not known. This TCR derives from a human donor in good health (CMV status not recorded). Some clones in this sample may be carry-over from other donors' samples. The sequencing input was PBMCs, sequenced either directly or after in vitro stimulation (not recorded which). V usage is TRBV12-5 and J usage is TRBJ2-2; D remains ambiguous. CDR3 sequence reads: CASGNTGELFF. Written as DNA, the CDR3 is TGTGCTAGTGGTAACACCGGGGAGCTGTTTTTT.